The clone carrying this T cell receptor (beta chain) was found once. Its antigen remains unidentified. Germline V gene sequence: CDR1 MNHEY, CDR2 SMNVEV (reference sequence). With 6 bases clipped from V and 2 bases from J, the junction kept 8 bases outside the gene matches. The CDR3 consists of 15 residues. PCR involved 60 Vbeta and 13 Jbeta primers. Clones were read by immunoSEQ multiplex PCR, and TCRdb kept only the in-frame ones, dropping some. The profile shows tens of thousands of clones, around 80% of them singletons. This entry belongs to a study of cytomegalovirus exposure and HLA in healthy donors. Study-wide findings and caveats: Earlier analysis found most TCR beta V segments productive about 87% or about 30% of the time. Immune exposure information comprised only CMV serostatus.

The sequence came from a man aged 25 to 40 in good health and CMV-seronegative. Sequencing input: PBMCs. This chain connects TRBV27 to TRBJ2-5; 8 bases agree with TRBD2. Here the CDR3 reads CASSSPGGVQETQYF. The CDR3, as DNA: TGTGCCAGCAGCTCGCCCGGGGGGGTACAAGAGACCCAGTACTTC.